The sequence of this TCR beta chain was determined in a study of Ad26.COV2.S vaccination and SARS-CoV-2 variants. Study in general: Doses of Ad26.COV2.S were injected into muscle once or twice, 56 days apart. Study outcomes and limitations: TCR breadth and depth analyses may have underestimated total T cell responses.

The sample's treatment: around 19 received Ad26.COV2.S at low or high dose, single or two shots; 5 received placebo; per-sample allocation not given. Day 63 after the first injection of vaccine or placebo was the sampling time. Based in Boston, the donor was an adult of 18-55 years. The protocol was immunoSEQ multiplex PCR, while the TCRdb copy is restricted to in-frame clones and leaves out a portion. The data show 250,000 to 300,000 clones, around 87% seen once. Turning to this clone: What it binds is not known.

This clonotype originated in a person between 18 and 60 years old who received the Ad26.COV2.S COVID-19 vaccine or a placebo. The sequences come from peripheral blood, collected in a trial of Ad26.COV2.S vaccine versus placebo.

CDR3 nucleotides: TGTGCCAGCAGCCGTGTTGTTGGCGGGTCAGATACGCAGTATTTT. It yields the protein CASSRVVGGSDTQYF. The rearrangement joins TRBV5-8 to TRBJ2-3; possibly TRBD2 for D (5 bases). The V end was cut by 4 bases, the J end by 4 bases, with 16 bases between. Looked up from germline, CDR1 is SGHTS and CDR2 is YDEGEE. This CDR3 spans 15 amino acids.